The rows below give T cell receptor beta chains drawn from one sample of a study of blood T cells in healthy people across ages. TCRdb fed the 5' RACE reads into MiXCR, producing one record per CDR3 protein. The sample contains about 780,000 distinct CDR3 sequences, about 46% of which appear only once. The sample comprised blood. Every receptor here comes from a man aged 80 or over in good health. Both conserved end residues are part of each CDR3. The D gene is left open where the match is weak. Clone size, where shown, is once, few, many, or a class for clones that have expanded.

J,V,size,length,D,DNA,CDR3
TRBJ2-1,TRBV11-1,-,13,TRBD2,TGTGCCAGCAGCGTAGGTAGACTAGCGGGACAGTTCTTC,CASSVGRLAGQFF
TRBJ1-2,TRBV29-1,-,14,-,TGCAGCGTTGAAGATCGCCAGACTAACGAGGGCTACACCTTC,CSVEDRQTNEGYTF
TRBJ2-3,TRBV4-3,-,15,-,TGCGCCAGCAGCGGTAGGGCCCAAGGCACAGATACGCAGTATTTT,CASSGRAQGTDTQYF
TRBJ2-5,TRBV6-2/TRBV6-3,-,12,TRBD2,TGTGCCGGCAAGCGGGATGGAGAGACCCAGTACTTC,CAGKRDGETQYF
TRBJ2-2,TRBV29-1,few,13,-,TGCAGCGTTGGAGCCATGGGGGGCGGGGAGCTGTTTTTT,CSVGAMGGGELFF
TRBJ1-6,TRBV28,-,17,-,TGTGCCAGCATAAGGGGGGCACTGCAGGGAAATAATTCACCCCTCCACTTT,CASIRGALQGNNSPLHF
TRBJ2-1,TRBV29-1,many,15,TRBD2,TGCAGCGTTGAGACTAGCGGGAGTAGGAGGAATGAGCAGTTCTTC,CSVETSGSRRNEQFF
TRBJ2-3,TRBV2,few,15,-,TGTGCCAGCACCCTTAGCCACCAACGCACAGATACGCAGTATTTT,CASTLSHQRTDTQYF
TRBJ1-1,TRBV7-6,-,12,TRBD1,TGTGCCAGCACGGACAGGGTGCCTGAAGCTTTCTTT,CASTDRVPEAFF
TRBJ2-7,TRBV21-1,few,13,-,TGTGCCAGCAGCAAAGCCGGTGTCTACGAGCAGTACTTC,CASSKAGVYEQYF
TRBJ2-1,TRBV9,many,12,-,TGTGCCAGCAGCGTAACACAGGGTGGGCAGTTCTTC,CASSVTQGGQFF